The 30 T cell receptor beta chains below were found in one sample sequenced in a study of T cells in Graves' hyperthyroidism and ophthalmopathy. What was amplified from RNA transcripts were TCR beta CDR3 regions. The HTBI primer set was used in a first-round RT-PCR of the TCR CDR3. TCRdb re-analysed the multiplex PCR reads in MiXCR, keeping a single row per CDR3 protein. In the table there are about 560,000 distinct CDR3 sequences, about a sixth of which are singletons. What was sequenced was blood. The receptors here all came from a woman under 30 with Graves' hyperthyroidism.

The sample holds many counts of this clonotype. V and J are TRBV20-1 and TRBJ2-3; a possible D gene is TRBD1 (6 bases). CDR3 length: 13 residues. Deletions cut 5 bases from V and 6 bases from J, with 15 bases between. CDR1 DFQATT and CDR2 SNEGSKA come from the germline V gene (reference sequence). CDR3 DNA sequence: TGCAGTGCTCTTGGTGGCCAGGGGGATACGCAGTATTTT. Its protein product is CSALGGQGDTQYF.

This clonotype was seen a few times. The chain employs TRBV4-2 and TRBJ1-2; TRBD1 matches at 7 bases. The CDR3 is 17 amino acids. The ends lost 3 bases at V and 0 bases at J; junction bases unmatched: 10. CDR1 and CDR2 from the germline V gene are LGHNA and YNFKEQ. CDR3 DNA sequence: TGTGCCAGCAGCCATGCCGGGACAGCTTCTTCTAACTATGGCTACACCTTC. Translated: CASSHAGTASSNYGYTF.

This clonotype was seen more than once but under ten times. The V and J genes are TRBV10-1 and TRBJ1-5, with D perhaps TRBD1 (5 bases). Trimming shortened V by 6 bases and J by 4 bases, and 10 bases separated the two germline ends. This CDR3 is 13 amino acids long. CDR1 is WNHNN, CDR2 SYGVQD, per germline (reference sequence). The DNA for the CDR3 is TGCGCCAGCAGCGACAGTCTAAATCAGCCCCAGCATTTT. Its protein product is CASSDSLNQPQHF.

This clonotype was counted between two and nine times. The rearrangement joins TRBV28 to TRBJ1-2; D call uncertain. The CDR3 loop spans 14 amino acids. With 2 bases removed from V and 8 bases from J, the gap between germline ends came to 15 bases. CDR1 MDHEN and CDR2 SYDVKM come from the germline V gene. The CDR3 bases are TGTGCCAGCAGTTTAAACCTTCCAAAAGGCGGCTACACCTTC. The encoded protein is CASSLNLPKGGYTF.

This clonotype was counted ten times or more. The chain combines TRBV4-1 with TRBJ2-5; maybe TRBD1 (5 bases). The CDR3 loop spans 14 amino acids. Germline V CDR1 and CDR2: MGHRA, YSYEKL. V was shortened by 2 bases and J by 2 bases, with 9 bases between the two germline ends. CDR3 region: CASSQQGGQETQYF. The CDR3 bases are TGCGCCAGCAGCCAACAGGGTGGGCAAGAGACCCAGTACTTC.

The chain has TRBV19 and TRBJ1-3; D remains ambiguous. The V gene lost 1 base and the J gene lost 2 bases, with 15 bases spanning the gap. The CDR3 runs 17 residues. The germline gives CDR1 LNHDA, CDR2 SQIVND (reference sequence). This chain's CDR3 is CASSIGRMRGPGNTIYF. The DNA of the CDR3 is TGTGCCAGTAGTATAGGCCGAATGCGTGGACCTGGAAACACCATATATTTT. Variable domain in full (rest from reference TRBV19 and TRBJ1-3): DGGITQSPKYLFRKEGQNVTLSCEQNLNHDAMYWYRQDPGQGLRLIYYSQIVNDFQKGDIAEGYSVSREKKESFPLTVTSAQKNPTAFYLCASSIGRMRGPGNTIYFGEGSWLTVV.

V usage is TRBV7-9 and J usage is TRBJ2-1, with a tentative D call TRBD2 (7 bases). The CDR3 runs to 13 residues. Trimming shortened V by 5 bases and J by 9 bases, and 14 bases separated the two germline ends. Germline lookup yields CDR1 SEHNR and CDR2 FQNEAQ (reference sequence). The chain's CDR3 is CASSPQGRVEQFF. CDR3 DNA: TGTGCCAGCAGCCCCCAGGGGAGGGTTGAGCAGTTCTTC.

This clonotype was recorded many times. The V call is TRBV30, the J call TRBJ2-7; 7 nucleotides align to TRBD2. In germline, CDR1 is GTSNPN, CDR2 SVGIG (reference sequence). The J segment lost 3 bases and the V segment lost 5 bases, leaving 10 bases of the junction unmatched. The CDR3 consists of 14 residues. This chain's CDR3 is CAWASGGHLYEQYF. The CDR3 DNA reads TGTGCCTGGGCTTCGGGAGGCCACCTCTACGAGCAGTACTTC. The variable domain in full, completed from reference TRBV30 and TRBJ2-7, reads SQTIHQWPATLVQPVGSPLSLECTVEGTSNPNLYWYRQAAGRGLQLLFYSVGIGQISSEVPQNLSASRPQDRQFILSSKKLLLSDSGFYLCAWASGGHLYEQYFGPGTRLTVT.

This clonotype was found a few times. The chain combines TRBV24-1 with TRBJ2-2; D uncertain. Trimming left V 3 bases short and J 1 base short, with 11 bases between. This CDR3 is built from 16 residues. CDR1 is KGHDR, CDR2 SFDVKD, per germline. The CDR3 nucleotides are TGTGCCACCAGTGATCCCCGGGCAGGGAACACCGGGGAGCTGTTTTTT. Residues: CATSDPRAGNTGELFF.

The sample holds a few counts of this clonotype. The chain carries TRBV12-3 or TRBV12-4 and TRBJ1-2; perhaps TRBD1 as D (6 bases). Trimming took 3 bases from V and 6 from J, leaving 11 bases between them. The CDR3 extends over 13 amino acids. The CDR3 spells CASSLSGEDGYTF. The CDR3 DNA is TGTGCCAGCAGTTTGTCAGGGGAAGATGGCTACACCTTC.

Written as DNA, the CDR3 is TGCGCCAGCAGCCCTAATGGGGATGGCTACACCTTC. Protein sequence: CASSPNGDGYTF. The gene calls are TRBV5-1 and TRBJ1-2; D uncertain. CDR1 and CDR2 (germline): SGHRS, YFSETQ. The CDR3 loop spans 12 amino acids. Deletions cut 4 bases from V and 6 bases from J, with 10 bases between.

This clonotype has a count of ten or more. The CDR3 nucleotides read TGTGCCAGCAGCCAACCGGGACAGCAACCCTATGGCTACACCTTC. Translation gives CASSQPGQQPYGYTF. The chain couples TRBV4-2 to TRBJ1-2, with TRBD1 identical over 7 bases. Germline trimming cut 2 bases from V and 4 bases from J; bases unmatched to any gene: 7. CDR3 length: 15 amino acids. CDR1 and CDR2 (germline): LGHNA, YNFKEQ.

This clonotype was seen at least ten times. The chain employs TRBV5-1 and TRBJ1-4, with TRBD1 matching over 12 bases. With V trimmed by 4 bases and J by 7 bases, 14 bases remained unmatched. This CDR3 is built from 18 residues. Per germline, CDR1 SGHRS and CDR2 YFSETQ. Here the CDR3 DNA reads TGCGCCAGCAGCCCGACTCCGGGACAGGGGGCCGCACGTGAAAAACTGTTTTTT. Amino acids: CASSPTPGQGAAREKLFF.

This clonotype was observed a few times. V usage is TRBV27 and J usage is TRBJ2-1; 12 bases line up with TRBD2. Germline trimming cut 4 bases from V and 7 bases from J; bases unmatched to any gene: 5. The CDR3 runs 15 residues. Germline CDR1 is MNHEY and CDR2 is SMNVEV (reference sequence). The CDR3 loop is CASSSRLAGDNEQFF. The CDR3 nucleotides are TGTGCCAGCAGTTCAAGACTAGCGGGAGATAATGAGCAGTTCTTC.

The CDR3 loop reads CASSFTSKETQYF. DNA of the CDR3: TGTGCCAGCAGTTTTACTAGCAAAGAGACCCAGTACTTC. V is TRBV12-3 or TRBV12-4 and J is TRBJ2-5, with D possibly being TRBD2 (6 bases). This CDR3 is 13 amino acids long. The germline V and J ends were trimmed by 3 bases and 3 bases, with 8 bases remaining between them.

The chain recombines TRBV9 with TRBJ1-3; 8 nucleotides align to TRBD1. Germline assignment: CDR1 SGDLS and CDR2 YYNGEE. Germline trimming cut 3 bases from V and 0 bases from J; bases unmatched to any gene: 2. CDR3 length: 15 amino acids. The CDR3 here is CASSGGTGSGNTIYF. The CDR3 nucleotides read TGTGCCAGCAGCGGAGGGACAGGCTCTGGAAACACCATATATTTT.

The chain recombines TRBV7-9 with TRBJ2-2; 9 bases are a match to TRBD1. The CDR3 extends over 17 amino acids. The junction had 13 bases not matched to a gene; V was cut back by 5 bases and J by 6 bases. Per germline, CDR1 SEHNR and CDR2 FQNEAQ (reference sequence). The CDR3 region is CASSPGQGRPTPGELFF. CDR3 nucleotide sequence: TGTGCCAGCAGCCCCGGACAGGGGAGGCCAACTCCCGGGGAGCTGTTTTTT.

This clonotype was counted a few times. This rearrangement joins TRBV29-1 to TRBJ1-2, with D maybe TRBD1 (6 bases). This CDR3 region has 17 residues. Looked up from germline, CDR1 is SQVTM and CDR2 is ANQGSEA. Trimming pared 7 bases from V and 4 bases from J, leaving 28 bases between. The CDR3 loop is CSATPWGPIEGGYGYTF. The CDR3 bases are TGCAGCGCCACCCCATGGGGGCCGATAGAAGGAGGCTATGGCTACACCTTC.

J is TRBJ2-1 and V is TRBV20-1; a weak D match, TRBD2 (6 bases). Germline lookup yields CDR1 DFQATT and CDR2 SNEGSKA (reference sequence). The CDR3 runs 15 residues. The V gene lost 5 bases and the J gene lost 2 bases, with 16 bases spanning the gap. Here the CDR3 DNA reads TGCAGTGCTCGGAATAGGGGACTCCCCTACAATGAGCAGTTCTTC. Translating gives CSARNRGLPYNEQFF.

This clonotype has a handful of counts. The chain combines TRBV7-9 with TRBJ1-4, with a weak D call TRBD1 (6 bases). This CDR3 contains 13 residues. The germline V gene encodes CDR1 SEHNR and CDR2 FQNEAQ (reference sequence). V gave up 8 bases and J gave up 8 bases, with 15 bases separating them. The CDR3 DNA follows: TGTGCCAGCCGGGCAGGGGTCAGAGAAAAACTGTTTTTT. This gives the protein CASRAGVREKLFF. Full variable domain (remainder filled in from reference TRBV7-9 and TRBJ1-4): DTGVSQNPRHKITKRGQNVTFRCDPISEHNRLYWYRQTLGQGPEFLTYFQNEAQLEKSRLLSDRFSAERPKGSFSTLEIQRTEQGDSAMYLCASRAGVREKLFFGSGTQLSVL.

The J gene is TRBJ2-1, the V gene TRBV12-3 or TRBV12-4, with a possible D match to TRBD1 (5 bases). V lost 6 bases, J lost 4 bases, and 7 bases lay in between. The CDR3 has 12 residues. CDR3 coding DNA: TGTGCCAGCAGCAACAGGTACAATGAGCAGTTCTTC. Encoded protein: CASSNRYNEQFF.

The V call is TRBV13, the J call TRBJ2-2, with D possibly being TRBD2 (5 bases). The V gene's germline CDR1 is PRHDT and CDR2 FYEKMQ (reference sequence). The germline V and J ends were trimmed by 11 bases and 3 bases, with 13 bases remaining between them. CDR3 length: 13 residues. In nucleotides, the CDR3 is TGTGCCGGCACCCGGACTGACACCGGGGAGCTGTTTTTT. Amino acid sequence: CAGTRTDTGELFF. The whole variable domain, filled in from reference TRBV13 and TRBJ2-2, reads AAGVIQSPRHLIKEKRETATLKCYPIPRHDTVYWYQQGPGQDPQFLISFYEKMQSDKGSIPDRFSAQQFSDYHSELNMSSLELGDSALYFCAGTRTDTGELFFGEGSRLTVL.

In this sample, this clonotype turned up many times. The CDR3 DNA reads TGCGCCAGCAGCCAGGCCCAGGGGCAGCAAGAGACCCAGTACTTC. Its translation: CASSQAQGQQETQYF. The J gene is TRBJ2-5, the V gene TRBV4-3; TRBD1 is a possible D gene (6 bases). Trimming took 3 bases from V and 2 from J, leaving 13 bases between them. There are 15 residues in the CDR3. Per the germline V gene, CDR1 is LGHNA and CDR2 is YSLEER.

This clonotype appeared a few times. The chain employs TRBV6-1 and TRBJ2-3; TRBD2 might be the D (6 bases). Trimming removed 6 bases at V and 2 bases at J, with 12 bases between. The CDR3 is made up of 14 amino acids. Germline CDR1 is MNHNS and CDR2 is SASEGT. CDR3 amino acids: CASSPGLTTDTQYF. The CDR3, as DNA: TGTGCCAGCAGCCCCGGACTAACCACAGATACGCAGTATTTT.

A few counts support this clonotype. The V call is TRBV28, the J call TRBJ2-3, with D unresolved. Trimming cost V 1 base and J 6 bases, with 11 bases left between them. The CDR3 sequence is 14 residues long. CDR1 and CDR2 (germline): MDHEN, SYDVKM. The CDR3 DNA sequence: TGTGCCAGCAGTTTATTAGGATCTGGGGATACGCAGTATTTT. Protein: CASSLLGSGDTQYF.

The chain combines TRBV3-1 with TRBJ2-7; 9 nucleotides align to TRBD1. The CDR3 runs to 14 residues. From germline, CDR1 is LGHDT and CDR2 YNNKEL (reference sequence). The V segment lost 5 bases and the J segment 3 bases; nucleotides outside the gene matches: 5. CDR3 coding DNA: TGTGCCAGCAGCGAACAGGGGGCTGGCTACGAGCAGTACTTC. This codes for CASSEQGAGYEQYF.

This chain links TRBV2 with TRBJ2-5; D is ambiguous. Trimming stripped 4 bases from V and 1 base from J, with 10 bases between. The CDR3 covers 14 residues. Germline assignment: CDR1 SNHLY and CDR2 FYNNEI. CDR3 sequence reads: CASSVPQSQETQYF. The DNA for the CDR3 is TGTGCCAGCAGTGTCCCCCAAAGCCAAGAGACCCAGTACTTC.

To note about this clonotype: A read error may explain this, as a much larger clone is one base away. CDR3 in amino acids: CASGPLVRVSSYNEQFF. For the CDR3, the DNA is TGTGCCAGCGGTCCCCTAGTACGGGTTAGCTCCTACAATGAGCAGTTCTTC. The rearrangement links TRBV6-2 or TRBV6-3 to TRBJ2-1, with D unclear. Deletions cut 8 bases from V and 0 bases from J, with 20 bases between. CDR3 length: 17 amino acids. Germline assignment: CDR1 MNHEY and CDR2 SVGEGT.

This clonotype was found many times. V gene TRBV7-9 combines with J gene TRBJ2-5, with 7 bases aligning to TRBD1. J was trimmed by 5 bases and V by 2 bases; bases with no gene match: 8. The CDR3 sequence is 15 residues long. CDR1 and CDR2 from the germline V gene are SEHNR and FQNEAQ (reference sequence). This CDR3 reads CASSLSTGFGETQYF. The CDR3 DNA sequence: TGTGCCAGCAGCTTATCGACAGGGTTTGGGGAGACCCAGTACTTC.

This clonotype was observed at least ten times. The rearrangement joins TRBV10-3 to TRBJ1-1, with unresolved D. Between the trimmed V and J ends, which lost 4 bases and 1 base, there was a span of 4 bases. The CDR3 is 12 amino acids. Germline CDR1 reads ENHRY; CDR2 reads SYGVKD. CDR3 in amino acids: CAISGKNTEAFF. The DNA of the CDR3 is TGTGCCATCAGTGGAAAGAACACTGAAGCTTTCTTT.